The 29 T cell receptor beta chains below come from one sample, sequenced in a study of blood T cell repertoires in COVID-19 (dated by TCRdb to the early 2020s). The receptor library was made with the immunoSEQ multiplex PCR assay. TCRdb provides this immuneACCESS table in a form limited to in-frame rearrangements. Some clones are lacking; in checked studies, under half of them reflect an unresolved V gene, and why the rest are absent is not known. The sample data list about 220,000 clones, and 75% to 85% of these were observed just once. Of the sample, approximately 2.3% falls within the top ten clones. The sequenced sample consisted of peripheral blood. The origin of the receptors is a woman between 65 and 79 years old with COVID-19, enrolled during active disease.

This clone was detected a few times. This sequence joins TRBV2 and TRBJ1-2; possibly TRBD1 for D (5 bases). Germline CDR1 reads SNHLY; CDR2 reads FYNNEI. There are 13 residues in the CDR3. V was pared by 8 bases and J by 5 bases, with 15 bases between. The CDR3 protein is CASREDSRYGYTF. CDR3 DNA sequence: TGTGCCAGCCGAGAAGACAGCCGATATGGCTACACCTTC.

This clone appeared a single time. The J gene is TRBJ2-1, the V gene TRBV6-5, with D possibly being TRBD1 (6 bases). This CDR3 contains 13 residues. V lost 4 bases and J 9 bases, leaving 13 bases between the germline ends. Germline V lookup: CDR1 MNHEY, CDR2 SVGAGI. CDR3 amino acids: CASSFNRDTEQFF. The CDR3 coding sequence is TGTGCCAGCAGTTTTAACAGGGATACTGAGCAGTTCTTC.

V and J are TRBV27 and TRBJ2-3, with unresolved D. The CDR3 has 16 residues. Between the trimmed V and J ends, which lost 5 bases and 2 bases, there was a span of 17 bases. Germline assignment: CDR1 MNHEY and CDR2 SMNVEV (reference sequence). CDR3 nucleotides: TGTGCCAGCAGTCCCCCGGCAGCGCGCCCCACAGATACGCAGTATTTT. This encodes CASSPPAARPTDTQYF.

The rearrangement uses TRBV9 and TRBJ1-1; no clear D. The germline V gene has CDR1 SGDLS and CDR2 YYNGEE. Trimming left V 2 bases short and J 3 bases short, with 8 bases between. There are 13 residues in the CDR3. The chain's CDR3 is CASSVDTYTEAFF. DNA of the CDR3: TGTGCCAGCAGCGTTGACACATACACTGAAGCTTTCTTT.

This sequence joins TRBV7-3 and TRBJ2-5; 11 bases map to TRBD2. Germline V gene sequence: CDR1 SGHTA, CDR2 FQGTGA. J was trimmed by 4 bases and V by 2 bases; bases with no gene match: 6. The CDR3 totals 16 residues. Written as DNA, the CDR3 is TGTGCCAGCAGCTTAGGGCCGACTAGCGGGGTAGAGACCCAGTACTTC. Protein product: CASSLGPTSGVETQYF.

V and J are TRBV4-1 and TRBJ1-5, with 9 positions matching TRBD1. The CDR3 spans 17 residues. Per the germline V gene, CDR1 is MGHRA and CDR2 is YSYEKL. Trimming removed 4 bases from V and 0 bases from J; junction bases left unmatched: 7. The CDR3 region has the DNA TGCGCCAGCAGCCCGGGACAGGGTTTAAATAGCAATCAGCCCCAGCATTTT. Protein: CASSPGQGLNSNQPQHF.

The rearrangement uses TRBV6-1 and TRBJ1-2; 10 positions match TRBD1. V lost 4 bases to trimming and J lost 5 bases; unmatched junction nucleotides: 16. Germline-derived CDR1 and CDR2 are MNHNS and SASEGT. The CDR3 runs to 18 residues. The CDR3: CASSARDRGRLVSYGYTF. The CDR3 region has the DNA TGTGCCAGCAGTGCCCGGGACAGGGGCCGCCTCGTTTCTTATGGCTACACCTTC.

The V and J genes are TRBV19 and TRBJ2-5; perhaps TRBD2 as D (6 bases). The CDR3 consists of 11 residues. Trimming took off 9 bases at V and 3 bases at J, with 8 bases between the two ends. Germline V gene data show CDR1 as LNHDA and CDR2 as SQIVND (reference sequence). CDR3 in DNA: TGTGCCAGCAGGAGGGAAGAGACCCAGTACTTC. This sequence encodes CASRREETQYF.

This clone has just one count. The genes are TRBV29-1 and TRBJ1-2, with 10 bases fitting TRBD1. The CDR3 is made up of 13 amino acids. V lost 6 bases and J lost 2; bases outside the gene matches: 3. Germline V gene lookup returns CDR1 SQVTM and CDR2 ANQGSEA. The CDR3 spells CSVGQGENYGYTF. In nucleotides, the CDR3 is TGCAGCGTCGGACAGGGGGAAAACTATGGCTACACCTTC.

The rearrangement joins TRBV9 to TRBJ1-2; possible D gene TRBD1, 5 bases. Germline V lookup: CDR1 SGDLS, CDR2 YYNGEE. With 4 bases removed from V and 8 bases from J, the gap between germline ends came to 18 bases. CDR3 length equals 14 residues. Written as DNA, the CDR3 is TGTGCCAGCAGCCTAGCCGTCCAGGGCGGAGGCTACACCTTC. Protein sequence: CASSLAVQGGGYTF.

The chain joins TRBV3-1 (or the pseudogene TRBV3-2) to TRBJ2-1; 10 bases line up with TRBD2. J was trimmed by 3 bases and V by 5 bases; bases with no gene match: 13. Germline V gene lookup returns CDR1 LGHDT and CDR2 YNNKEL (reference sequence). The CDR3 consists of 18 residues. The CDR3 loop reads CASSTLAGVGLGYNEQFF. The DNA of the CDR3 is TGTGCCAGCAGCACCCTAGCGGGAGTGGGGCTGGGCTACAATGAGCAGTTCTTC.

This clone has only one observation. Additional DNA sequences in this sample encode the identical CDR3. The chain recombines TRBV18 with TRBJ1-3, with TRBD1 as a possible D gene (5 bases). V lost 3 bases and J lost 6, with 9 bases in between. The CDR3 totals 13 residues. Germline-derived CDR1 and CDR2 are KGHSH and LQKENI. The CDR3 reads CASSPGGENTIYF. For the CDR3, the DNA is TGTGCCAGCTCACCGGGAGGGGAAAACACCATATATTTT.

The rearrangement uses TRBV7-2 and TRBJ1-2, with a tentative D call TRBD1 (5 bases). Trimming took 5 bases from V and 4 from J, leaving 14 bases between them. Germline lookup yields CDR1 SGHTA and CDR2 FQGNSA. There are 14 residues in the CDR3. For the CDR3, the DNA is TGTGCCAGCAGCGCCCGCAGGGTTGGCTATGGCTACACCTTC. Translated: CASSARRVGYGYTF. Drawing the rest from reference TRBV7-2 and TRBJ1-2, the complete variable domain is GAGVSQSPSNKVTEKGKDVELRCDPISGHTALYWYRQSLGQGLEFLIYFQGNSAPDKSGLPSDRFSAERTGGSVSTLTIQRTQQEDSAVYLCASSARRVGYGYTFGSGTRLTVV.

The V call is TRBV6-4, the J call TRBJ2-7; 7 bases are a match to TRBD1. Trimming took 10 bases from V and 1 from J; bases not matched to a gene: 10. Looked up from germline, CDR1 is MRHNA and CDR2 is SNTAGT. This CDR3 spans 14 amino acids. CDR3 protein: CATPQDRESYEQYF. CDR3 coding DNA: TGTGCCACCCCACAAGACAGGGAATCCTACGAGCAGTACTTC.

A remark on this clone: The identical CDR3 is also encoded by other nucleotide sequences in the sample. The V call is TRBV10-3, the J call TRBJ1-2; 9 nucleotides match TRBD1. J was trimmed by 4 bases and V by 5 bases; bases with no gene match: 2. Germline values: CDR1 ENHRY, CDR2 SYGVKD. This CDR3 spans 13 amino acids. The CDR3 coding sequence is TGTGCCATCAGTTCGGACAGGGGCTATGGCTACACCTTC. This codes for CAISSDRGYGYTF.

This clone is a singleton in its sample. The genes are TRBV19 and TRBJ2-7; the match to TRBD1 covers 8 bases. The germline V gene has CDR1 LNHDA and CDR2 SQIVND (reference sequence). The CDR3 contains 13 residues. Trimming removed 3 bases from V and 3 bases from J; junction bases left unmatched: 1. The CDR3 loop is CASSMGQDYEQYF. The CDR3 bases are TGTGCCAGTAGTATGGGACAGGACTACGAGCAGTACTTC.

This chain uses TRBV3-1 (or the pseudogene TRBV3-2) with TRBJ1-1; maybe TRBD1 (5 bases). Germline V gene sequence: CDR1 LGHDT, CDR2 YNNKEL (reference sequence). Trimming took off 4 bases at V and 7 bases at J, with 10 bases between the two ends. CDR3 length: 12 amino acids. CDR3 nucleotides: TGTGCCAGCAGCCTGGGGGGGTTTGAAGCTTTCTTT. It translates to CASSLGGFEAFF.

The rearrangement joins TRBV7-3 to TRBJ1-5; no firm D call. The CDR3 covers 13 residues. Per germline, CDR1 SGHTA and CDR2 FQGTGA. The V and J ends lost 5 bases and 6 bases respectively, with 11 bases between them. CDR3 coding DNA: TGTGCCAGCAGCCCTGGGCCCAGTCAGCCCCAGCATTTT. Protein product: CASSPGPSQPQHF.

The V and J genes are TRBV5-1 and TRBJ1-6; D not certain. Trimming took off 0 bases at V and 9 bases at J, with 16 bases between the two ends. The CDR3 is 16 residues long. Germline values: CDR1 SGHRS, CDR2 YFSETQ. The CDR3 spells CASSLVGIREGSPLHF. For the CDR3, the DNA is TGCGCCAGCAGCTTGGTCGGGATCCGTGAGGGTTCACCCCTCCACTTT.

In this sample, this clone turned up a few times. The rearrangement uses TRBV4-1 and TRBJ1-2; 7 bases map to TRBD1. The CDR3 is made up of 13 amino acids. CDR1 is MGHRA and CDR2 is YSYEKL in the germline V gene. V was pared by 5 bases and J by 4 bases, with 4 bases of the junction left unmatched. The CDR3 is CASSTGVAYGYTF. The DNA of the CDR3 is TGCGCCAGCAGCACAGGGGTGGCCTATGGCTACACCTTC.

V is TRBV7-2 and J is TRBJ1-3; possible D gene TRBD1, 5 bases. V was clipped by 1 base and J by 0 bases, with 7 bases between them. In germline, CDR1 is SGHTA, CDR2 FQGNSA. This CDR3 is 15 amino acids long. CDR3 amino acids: CASSLGDSSGNTIYF. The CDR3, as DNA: TGTGCCAGCAGCTTAGGGGACTCCTCTGGAAACACCATATATTTT.

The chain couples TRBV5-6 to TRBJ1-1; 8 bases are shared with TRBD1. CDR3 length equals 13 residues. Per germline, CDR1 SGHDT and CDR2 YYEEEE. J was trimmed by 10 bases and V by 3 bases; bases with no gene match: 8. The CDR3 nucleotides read TGTGCCAGCAGCTCAGCAGGGGGCGGAGTAGCTTTCTTT. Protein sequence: CASSSAGGGVAFF.

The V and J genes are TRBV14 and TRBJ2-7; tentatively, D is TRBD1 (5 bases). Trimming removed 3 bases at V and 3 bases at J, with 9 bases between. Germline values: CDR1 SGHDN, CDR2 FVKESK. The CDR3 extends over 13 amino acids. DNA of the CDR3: TGTGCCAGCAGCCAGCTAAGGGGCTACGAGCAGTACTTC. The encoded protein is CASSQLRGYEQYF.

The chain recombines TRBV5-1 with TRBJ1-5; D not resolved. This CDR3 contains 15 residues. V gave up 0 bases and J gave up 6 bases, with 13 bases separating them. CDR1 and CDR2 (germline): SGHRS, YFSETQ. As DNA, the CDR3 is TGCGCCAGCAGCTTGGAATTCTTATTCGTTCAGCCCCAGCATTTT. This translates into CASSLEFLFVQPQHF.

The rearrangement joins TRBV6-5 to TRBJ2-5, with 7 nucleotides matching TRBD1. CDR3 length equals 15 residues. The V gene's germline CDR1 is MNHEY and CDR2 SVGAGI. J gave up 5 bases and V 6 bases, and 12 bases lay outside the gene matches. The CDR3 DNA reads TGTGCCAGCAGATCTACAGGGGCCCCATGGGAGACCCAGTACTTC. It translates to CASRSTGAPWETQYF.

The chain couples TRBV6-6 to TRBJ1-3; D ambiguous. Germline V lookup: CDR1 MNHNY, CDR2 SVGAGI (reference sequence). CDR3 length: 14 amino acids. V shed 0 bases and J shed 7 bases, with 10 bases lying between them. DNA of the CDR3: TGTGCCAGCAGTTACTCGGGTACGGGGAACACCATATATTTT. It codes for CASSYSGTGNTIYF.

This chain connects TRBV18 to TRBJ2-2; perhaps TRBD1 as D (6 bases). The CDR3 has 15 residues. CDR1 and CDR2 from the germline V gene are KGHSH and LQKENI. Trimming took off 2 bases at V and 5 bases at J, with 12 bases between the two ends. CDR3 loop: CASSPNQGITGELFF. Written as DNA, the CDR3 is TGTGCCAGCTCACCAAACCAGGGGATAACCGGGGAGCTGTTTTTT.

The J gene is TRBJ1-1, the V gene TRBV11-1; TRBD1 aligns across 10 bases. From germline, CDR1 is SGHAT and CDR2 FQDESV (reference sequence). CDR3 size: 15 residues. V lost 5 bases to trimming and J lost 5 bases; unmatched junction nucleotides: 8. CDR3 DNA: TGTGCCAGCAGCACAAGACAGGGGGCGCGGACTGAAGCTTTCTTT. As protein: CASSTRQGARTEAFF.

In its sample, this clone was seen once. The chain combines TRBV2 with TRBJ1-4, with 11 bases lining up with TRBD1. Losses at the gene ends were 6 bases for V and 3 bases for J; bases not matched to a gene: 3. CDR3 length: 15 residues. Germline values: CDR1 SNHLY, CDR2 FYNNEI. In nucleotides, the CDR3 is TGTGCCAGCAGAGGACAGGGGGCAGCTAATGAAAAACTGTTTTTT. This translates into CASRGQGAANEKLFF.